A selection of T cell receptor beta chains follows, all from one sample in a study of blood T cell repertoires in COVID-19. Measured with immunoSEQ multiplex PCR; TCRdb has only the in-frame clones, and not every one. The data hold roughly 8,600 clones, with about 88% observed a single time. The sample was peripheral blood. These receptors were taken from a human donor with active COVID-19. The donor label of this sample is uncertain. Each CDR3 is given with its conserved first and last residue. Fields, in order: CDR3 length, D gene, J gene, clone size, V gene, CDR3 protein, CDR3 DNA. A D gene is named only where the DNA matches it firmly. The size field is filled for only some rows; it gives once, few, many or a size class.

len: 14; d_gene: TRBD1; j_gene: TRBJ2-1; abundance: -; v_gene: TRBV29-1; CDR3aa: CSVTGTGNYNEQFF; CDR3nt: TGCAGCGTGACCGGGACAGGGAATTACAATGAGCAGTTCTTC
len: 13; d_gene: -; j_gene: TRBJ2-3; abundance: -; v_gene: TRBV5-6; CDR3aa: CASSLSGVDTQYF; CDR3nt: TGTGCCAGCAGCTTGTCGGGAGTGGATACGCAGTATTTT
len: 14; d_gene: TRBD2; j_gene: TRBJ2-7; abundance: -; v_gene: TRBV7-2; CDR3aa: CASSIERERDEQYF; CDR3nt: TGTGCCAGCTCGATAGAGCGGGAGAGAGACGAGCAGTACTTC
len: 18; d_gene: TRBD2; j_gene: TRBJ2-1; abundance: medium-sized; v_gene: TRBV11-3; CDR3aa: CASSPNRFGGRGYNEQFF; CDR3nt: TGTGCCAGCAGCCCTAATCGGTTCGGCGGGAGGGGATACAATGAGCAGTTCTTC
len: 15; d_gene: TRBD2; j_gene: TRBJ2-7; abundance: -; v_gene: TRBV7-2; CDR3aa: CASSLYGGRLYEQYF; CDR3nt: TGTGCCAGCAGCTTATACGGCGGGAGGTTGTACGAGCAGTACTTC
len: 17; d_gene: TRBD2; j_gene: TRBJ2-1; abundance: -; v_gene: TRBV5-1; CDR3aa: CASSLVLAGGRGNEQFF; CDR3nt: TGCGCCAGCAGCTTGGTACTAGCGGGAGGCCGGGGGAATGAGCAGTTCTTC
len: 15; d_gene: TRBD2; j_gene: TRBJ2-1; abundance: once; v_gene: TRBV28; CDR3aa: CASSFLTSAYNEQFF; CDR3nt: TGTGCCAGCAGTTTTTTGACTAGCGCATACAATGAGCAGTTCTTC
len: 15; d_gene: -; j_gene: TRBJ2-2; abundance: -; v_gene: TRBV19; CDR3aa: CASTGGVINTGELFF; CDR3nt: TGTGCCAGTACCGGCGGGGTTATCAACACCGGGGAGCTGTTTTTT
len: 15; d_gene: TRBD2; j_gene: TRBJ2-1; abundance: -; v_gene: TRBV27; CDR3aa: CASSSWTSGDNEQFF; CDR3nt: TGTGCCAGCAGTTCTTGGACTAGCGGAGACAATGAGCAGTTCTTC
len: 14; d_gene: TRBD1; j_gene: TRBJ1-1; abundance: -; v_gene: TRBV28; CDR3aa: CASSHPGQGTEAFF; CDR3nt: TGTGCCAGCAGTCACCCGGGACAGGGCACTGAAGCTTTCTTT
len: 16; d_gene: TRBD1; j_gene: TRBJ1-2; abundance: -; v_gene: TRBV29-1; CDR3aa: CSVSRRGQPTDSGYTF; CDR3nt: TGCAGCGTCTCTCGCCGGGGACAGCCCACCGATAGTGGCTACACCTTC
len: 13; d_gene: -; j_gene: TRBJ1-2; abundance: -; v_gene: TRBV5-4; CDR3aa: CAAAGSGYGGYTF; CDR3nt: TGTGCCGCCGCCGGTTCAGGGTACGGTGGCTACACCTTC
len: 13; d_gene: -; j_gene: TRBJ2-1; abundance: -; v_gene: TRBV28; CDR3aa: CASSTSPGVEQFF; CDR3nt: TGTGCCAGCAGTACCTCACCGGGGGTAGAGCAGTTCTTC
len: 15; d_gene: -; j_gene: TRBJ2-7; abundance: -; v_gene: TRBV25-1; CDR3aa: CASSEPVQGQYEQYF; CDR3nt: TGTGCCAGCAGTGAACCCGTCCAAGGACAGTACGAGCAGTACTTC
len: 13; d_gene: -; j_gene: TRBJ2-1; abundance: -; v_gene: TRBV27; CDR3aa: CASSFSSYNEQFF; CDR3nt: TGTGCCAGCAGTTTTAGCTCCTACAATGAGCAGTTCTTC
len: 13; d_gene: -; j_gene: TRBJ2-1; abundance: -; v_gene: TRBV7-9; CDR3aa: CASSFYLINEQFF; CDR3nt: TGTGCCAGCAGCTTTTACCTAATCAATGAGCAGTTCTTC
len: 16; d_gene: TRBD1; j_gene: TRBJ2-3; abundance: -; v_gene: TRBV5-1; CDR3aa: CASSPGTGWATDTQYF; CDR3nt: TGCGCCAGCAGCCCTGGGACAGGGTGGGCCACAGATACGCAGTATTTT
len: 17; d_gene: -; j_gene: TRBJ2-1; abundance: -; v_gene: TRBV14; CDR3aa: CASSQDGLGGSYNEQFF; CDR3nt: TGTGCCAGCAGCCAAGATGGGCTCGGGGGCTCCTACAATGAGCAGTTCTTC
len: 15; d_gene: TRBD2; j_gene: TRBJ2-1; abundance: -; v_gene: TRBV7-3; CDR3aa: CASSLTSGMVNEQFF; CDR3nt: TGTGCCAGCAGCCTAACTAGCGGGATGGTCAATGAGCAGTTCTTC
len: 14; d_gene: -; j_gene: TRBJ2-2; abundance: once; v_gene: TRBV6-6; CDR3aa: CASSYSGGTGELFF; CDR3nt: TGTGCCAGCAGTTACTCGGGGGGAACCGGGGAGCTGTTTTTT
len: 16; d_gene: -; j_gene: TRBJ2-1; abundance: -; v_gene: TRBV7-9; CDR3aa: CASSLGVLPGPNEQFF; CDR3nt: TGTGCCAGCAGCTTAGGGGTTTTGCCGGGTCCCAATGAGCAGTTCTTC
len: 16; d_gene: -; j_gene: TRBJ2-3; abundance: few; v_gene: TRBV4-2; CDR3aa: CASSMWGRGGTDTQYF; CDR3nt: TGTGCCAGCAGCATGTGGGGGAGAGGGGGTACAGATACGCAGTATTTT
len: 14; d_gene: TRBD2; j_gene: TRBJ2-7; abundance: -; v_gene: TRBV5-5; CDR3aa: CASSLESGSYEQYF; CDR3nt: TGTGCCAGCAGCTTGGAAAGCGGGAGCTACGAGCAGTACTTC
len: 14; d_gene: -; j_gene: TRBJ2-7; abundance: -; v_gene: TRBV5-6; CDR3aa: CASSLVVQAYEQYF; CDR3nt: TGTGCCAGCAGCTTGGTAGTCCAGGCCTACGAGCAGTACTTC
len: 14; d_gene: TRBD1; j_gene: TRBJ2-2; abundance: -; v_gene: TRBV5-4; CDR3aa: CASSPGQGAGELFF; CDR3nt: TGTGCCAGCAGCCCAGGACAGGGTGCCGGGGAGCTGTTTTTT
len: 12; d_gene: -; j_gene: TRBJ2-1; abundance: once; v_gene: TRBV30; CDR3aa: CAWGDGANEQFF; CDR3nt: TGTGCCTGGGGAGACGGAGCGAATGAGCAGTTCTTC
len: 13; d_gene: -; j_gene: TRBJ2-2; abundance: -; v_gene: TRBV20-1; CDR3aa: CSASGAITGELFF; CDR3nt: TGCAGTGCTAGTGGGGCAATTACCGGGGAGCTGTTTTTT
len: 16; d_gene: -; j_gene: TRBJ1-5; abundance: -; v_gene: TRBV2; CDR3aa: CASSVWRVNSNQPQHF; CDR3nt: TGTGCCAGCAGTGTGTGGAGGGTAAATAGCAATCAGCCCCAGCATTTT
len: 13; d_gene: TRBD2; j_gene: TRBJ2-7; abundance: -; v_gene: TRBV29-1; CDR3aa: CSVDVAGAGEQYF; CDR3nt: TGCAGCGTTGATGTCGCGGGAGCGGGAGAGCAGTACTTC
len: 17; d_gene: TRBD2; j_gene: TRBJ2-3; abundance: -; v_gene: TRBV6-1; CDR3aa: CASSENGLAGGRDTQYF; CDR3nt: TGTGCCAGCAGTGAAAACGGACTAGCGGGAGGAAGAGATACGCAGTATTTT
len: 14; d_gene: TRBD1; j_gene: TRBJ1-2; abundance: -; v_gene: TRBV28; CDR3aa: CASSPGQGGDGYTF; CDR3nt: TGTGCCAGCAGCCCGGGACAGGGAGGAGATGGCTACACCTTC
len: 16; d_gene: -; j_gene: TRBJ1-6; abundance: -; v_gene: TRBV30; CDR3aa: CAWKKAPSSYNSPLHF; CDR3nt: TGTGCCTGGAAGAAAGCGCCCAGCTCCTATAATTCACCCCTCCACTTT
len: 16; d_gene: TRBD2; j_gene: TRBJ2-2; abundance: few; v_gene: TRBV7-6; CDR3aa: CASSLAAGGGTGELFF; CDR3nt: TGTGCCAGCAGCTTAGCGGCGGGGGGCGGCACCGGGGAGCTGTTTTTT
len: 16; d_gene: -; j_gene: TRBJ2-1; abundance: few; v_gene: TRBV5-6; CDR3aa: CASSLVAASHYNEQFF; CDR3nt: TGTGCCAGCAGCTTAGTGGCGGCTAGCCACTACAATGAGCAGTTCTTC
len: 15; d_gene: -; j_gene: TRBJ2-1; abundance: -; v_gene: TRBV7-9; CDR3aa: CASVPGKNVYNEQFF; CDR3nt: TGTGCCAGCGTACCCGGGAAAAACGTCTACAATGAGCAGTTCTTC
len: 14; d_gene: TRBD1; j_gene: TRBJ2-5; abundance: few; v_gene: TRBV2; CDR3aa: CASPRDRRQETQYF; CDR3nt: TGTGCCAGCCCCCGGGACAGAAGGCAAGAGACCCAGTACTTC
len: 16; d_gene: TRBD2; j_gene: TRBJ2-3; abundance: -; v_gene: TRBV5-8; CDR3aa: CASSLDLAEVTDTQYF; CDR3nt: TGTGCCAGCAGCTTGGATCTAGCGGAGGTCACAGATACGCAGTATTTT
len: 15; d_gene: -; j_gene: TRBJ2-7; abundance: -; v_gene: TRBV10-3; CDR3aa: CAIGSGTQSSYEQYF; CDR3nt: TGTGCCATCGGTTCTGGGACTCAAAGCTCCTACGAGCAGTACTTC
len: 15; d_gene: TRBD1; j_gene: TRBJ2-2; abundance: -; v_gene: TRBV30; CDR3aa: CAWKGQGGNTGELFF; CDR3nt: TGTGCCTGGAAGGGACAGGGAGGAAACACCGGGGAGCTGTTTTTT
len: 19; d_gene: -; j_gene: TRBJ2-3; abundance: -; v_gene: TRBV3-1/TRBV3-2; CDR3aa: CASSQGPLDSRVGTDTQYF; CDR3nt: TGTGCCAGCAGCCAGGGCCCCCTGGACTCAAGGGTGGGCACAGATACGCAGTATTTT
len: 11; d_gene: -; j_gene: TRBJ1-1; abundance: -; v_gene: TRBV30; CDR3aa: CAWKYATEAFF; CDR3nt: TGTGCCTGGAAATATGCGACTGAAGCTTTCTTT
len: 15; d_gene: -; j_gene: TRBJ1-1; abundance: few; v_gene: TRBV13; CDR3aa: CASSLDRQGPTEAFF; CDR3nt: TGTGCCAGCAGCTTAGATCGGCAGGGTCCCACTGAAGCTTTCTTT
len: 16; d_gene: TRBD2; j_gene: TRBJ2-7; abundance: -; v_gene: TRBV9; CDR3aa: CASSVARSSGRNEQYF; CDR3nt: TGTGCCAGCAGCGTAGCTCGGAGTAGCGGGAGGAACGAGCAGTACTTC
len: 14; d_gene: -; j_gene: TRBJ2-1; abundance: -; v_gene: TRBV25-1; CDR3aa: CASRAEISYNEQFF; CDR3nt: TGTGCCAGCAGAGCGGAGATCTCCTACAATGAGCAGTTCTTC
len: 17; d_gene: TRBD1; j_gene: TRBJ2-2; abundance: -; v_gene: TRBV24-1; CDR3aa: CATSDRTGGMGTGELFF; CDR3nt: TGTGCCACCAGTGATAGGACAGGGGGCATGGGCACCGGGGAGCTGTTTTTT
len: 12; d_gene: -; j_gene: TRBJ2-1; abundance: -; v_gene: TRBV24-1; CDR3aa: CATSDLLDEQFF; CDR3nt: TGTGCCACCAGTGATTTACTAGATGAGCAGTTCTTC
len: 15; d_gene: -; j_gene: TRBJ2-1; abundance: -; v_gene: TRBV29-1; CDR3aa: CSVDSHRNHYNEQFF; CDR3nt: TGCAGCGTGGACAGCCACCGAAACCACTACAATGAGCAGTTCTTC
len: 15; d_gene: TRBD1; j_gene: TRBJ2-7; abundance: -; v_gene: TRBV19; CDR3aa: CASSIRSRGIYEQYF; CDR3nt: TGTGCCAGTAGTATCAGGTCCAGGGGGATCTACGAGCAGTACTTC
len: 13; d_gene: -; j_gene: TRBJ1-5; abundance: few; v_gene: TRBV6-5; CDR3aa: CASSPQGGQPQHF; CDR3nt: TGTGCCAGCAGTCCTCAGGGAGGCCAGCCCCAGCATTTT
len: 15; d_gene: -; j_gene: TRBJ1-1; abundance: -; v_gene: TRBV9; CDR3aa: CASSVGAGMFTEAFF; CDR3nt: TGTGCCAGCAGCGTAGGGGCAGGGATGTTCACTGAAGCTTTCTTT